Each of the 24 T cell receptor beta chains below was sequenced from the same sample in a study of T cells after yellow fever vaccination. TCRdb reanalysed the 5' RACE reads using MiXCR and keeps one entry per CDR3 protein. The sample lists 200,000 to 250,000 distinct CDR3 sequences; roughly 7.2% were seen once. The input for sequencing was CD4+ T cells sorted from PBMCs, taken 15 days after the yellow fever booster vaccination. These receptors were obtained from a man younger than 45 who received the YFV17D yellow fever vaccine.

This clonotype came up a few times. The rearrangement uses TRBV5-1 and TRBJ2-2; 7 nucleotides match TRBD2. V shed 0 bases and J 7 bases; nucleotides not matched to a gene: 6. The CDR3 sequence is 15 residues long. Germline V gives CDR1 SGHRS, CDR2 YFSETQ. This CDR3 reads CASSLDGLVDGELFF. For the CDR3, the DNA is TGCGCCAGCAGCTTGGACGGACTAGTGGACGGGGAGCTGTTTTTT.

This clonotype was recorded many times. The V call is TRBV20-1, the J call TRBJ2-7, with 9 bases lining up with TRBD1. V was pared by 6 bases and J by 4 bases, with 13 bases of the junction left unmatched. CDR3 size: 15 residues. From germline, CDR1 is DFQATT and CDR2 SNEGSKA (reference sequence). Here the CDR3 reads CSALKPQGAQYEQYF. DNA for the CDR3: TGCAGTGCGCTTAAGCCACAGGGGGCGCAGTACGAGCAGTACTTC.

In this sample, this clonotype turned up many times. The gene calls are TRBV2 and TRBJ2-3; weak D call: TRBD2 (7 bases). Germline CDR1 is SNHLY and CDR2 is FYNNEI. There are 12 residues in the CDR3. Trimming removed 11 bases from V and 6 bases from J, with 15 bases in between. The CDR3 nucleotides read TGTGCCGGTCAAGGGGGGGATGATACGCAGTATTTT. Translated, it gives CAGQGGDDTQYF.

The table lists this clonotype with a few counts. The germline gene is not matched at one end of the junction; a read error may be the cause. The chain carries TRBV24-1 and TRBJ2-1; no clear D gene. The CDR3 length is 16 residues. Germline-derived CDR1 and CDR2 are KGHDR and SFDVKD. For the CDR3, the DNA is TGTGCCTCCAGTGACCCCGGTCGCGGCTCCTACAATGAGCAGTTCTTC. Its translation: CASSDPGRGSYNEQFF.

The chain is built from TRBV7-2 and TRBJ2-5; the match to TRBD2 covers 8 bases. CDR3 length equals 17 residues. J was trimmed by 1 base and V by 1 base; bases with no gene match: 8. Germline V gene sequence: CDR1 SGHTA, CDR2 FQGNSA. DNA of the CDR3: TGTGCCAGCAGCTTAGTATTTTTTGCGGGAGGCCAAGAGACCCAGTACTTC. Protein product: CASSLVFFAGGQETQYF.

This chain joins TRBV20-1 and TRBJ2-7; TRBD2 matches at 10 bases. CDR3 length: 14 residues. Trimming cost V 1 base and J 7 bases; bases outside gene matches: 7. CDR1 DFQATT and CDR2 SNEGSKA come from the germline V gene (reference sequence). This CDR3 is CSARALSGRGEQYF. As DNA, the CDR3 is TGCAGTGCTAGAGCCTTGAGCGGGAGGGGGGAGCAGTACTTC.

This clonotype was observed a few times. J is TRBJ2-1 and V is TRBV20-1; 8 bases agree with TRBD2. The CDR3 spans 14 residues. V lost 1 base, J lost 4 bases, and 3 bases stayed unmatched. Germline V gene sequence: CDR1 DFQATT, CDR2 SNEGSKA (reference sequence). CDR3 nucleotides: TGCAGTGCTAGAGGGCGGGAGGTGTACAATGAGCAGTTCTTC. Amino acid sequence: CSARGREVYNEQFF.

This clonotype has only a few counts. This sequence joins TRBV3-1 and TRBJ2-7; D remains ambiguous. CDR3 length: 13 amino acids. V lost 3 bases to trimming and J lost 7 bases, with 13 bases between them. The germline gives CDR1 LGHDT, CDR2 YNNKEL (reference sequence). Here the CDR3 reads CASSQGLRGEQYF. The CDR3 region has the DNA TGTGCCAGCAGCCAGGGCCTCAGAGGAGAGCAGTACTTC.

This clonotype was recorded a few times. The chain links TRBV6-1 to TRBJ2-7; D might be TRBD2 (6 bases). This CDR3 contains 13 residues. Looked up from germline, CDR1 is MNHNS and CDR2 is SASEGT. V lost 6 bases, J lost 3 bases, and 12 bases lay in between. CDR3 coding DNA: TGTGCCAGCAGGCCTCCGGGGGTCTACGAGCAGTACTTC. It yields the protein CASRPPGVYEQYF.

This clonotype turned up a few times. The rearrangement links TRBV4-3 to TRBJ2-5; D perhaps matches TRBD2 (6 bases). Between the trimmed V and J ends, which lost 3 bases and 2 bases, there was a span of 13 bases. Germline lookup yields CDR1 LGHNA and CDR2 YSLEER. There are 15 residues in the CDR3. CDR3 in amino acids: CASSHFTGGQETQYF. CDR3 nucleotide sequence: TGCGCCAGCAGCCACTTCACCGGGGGACAAGAGACCCAGTACTTC.

This clonotype showed up many times. The chain is built from TRBV12-3 or TRBV12-4 and TRBJ2-1; D ambiguous. The V end lost 2 bases, the J end lost 3 bases, and 8 bases lay between the germline ends. This CDR3 is 14 amino acids long. Written as DNA, the CDR3 is TGTGCCAGCAGTTTAACCGGGCTCTACAATGAGCAGTTCTTC. Its protein is CASSLTGLYNEQFF.

The sample holds many counts of this clonotype. The chain uses TRBV12-3 or TRBV12-4 and TRBJ2-1; 13 bases fit TRBD2. The V gene end was trimmed by 6 bases and the J gene end by 11 bases; junction bases not matched to a gene: 13. This CDR3 is 16 amino acids long. The CDR3 here is CASSPGTSGILGKQFF. The DNA for the CDR3 is TGTGCCAGCAGCCCCGGGACTAGCGGGATTTTGGGGAAGCAGTTCTTC.

The chain carries TRBV5-1 and TRBJ2-3; a possible D gene is TRBD1 (5 bases). CDR3 length: 15 residues. From germline, CDR1 is SGHRS and CDR2 YFSETQ. The germline V and J ends were trimmed by 0 bases and 10 bases, with 18 bases remaining between them. CDR3 region: CASSLALGPQAAQYF. The CDR3 bases are TGCGCCAGCAGCTTGGCCTTGGGCCCACAGGCAGCGCAGTATTTT.

This clonotype was seen repeatedly, ten times or more. In DNA form, the CDR3 reads TGTGCCAGCAGCCTCGGCGGCGGCCAAGAGACCCAGTACTTC. Its translation: CASSLGGGQETQYF. V and J are TRBV7-6 and TRBJ2-5; D gene uncertain. V gave up 5 bases and J gave up 1 base, with 11 bases separating them. The germline gives CDR1 SGHVS, CDR2 FNYEAQ. This CDR3 comprises 14 residues.

This clonotype was counted only a few times. This chain joins TRBV6-1 and TRBJ2-7, with a possible D match to TRBD2 (6 bases). The V gene lost 4 bases and the J gene lost 7 bases, with 20 bases spanning the gap. The CDR3 runs 15 residues. CDR1 is MNHNS and CDR2 is SASEGT in the germline V gene. CDR3 sequence: CASSGGFSRGGEQYF. CDR3 coding DNA: TGTGCCAGCAGTGGGGGATTCTCACGAGGAGGGGAGCAGTACTTC.

This clonotype was detected many times. V and J are TRBV4-3 and TRBJ2-5, with D perhaps assigned TRBD1 or TRBD2 (6 bases each). Germline CDR1 and CDR2: LGHNA and YSLEER. CDR3 length: 15 amino acids. The V and J ends lost 4 bases and 5 bases respectively, with 17 bases between them. CDR3: CASSPYRLGGETQYF. Here the CDR3 DNA reads TGCGCCAGCAGCCCGTACCGGCTAGGGGGGGAGACCCAGTACTTC.

This clonotype was picked up a small number of times. The J gene is TRBJ2-1, the V gene TRBV5-1, with D perhaps given as TRBD1 or TRBD2 (6 bases each). Germline values: CDR1 SGHRS, CDR2 YFSETQ. The length of the CDR3 is 15 residues. The V end lost 5 bases, the J end lost 2 bases, and 14 bases lay between the germline ends. The CDR3 DNA is TGCGCCAGCAGGGACGGGGGCCGGACCTACAATGAGCAGTTCTTC. Its translation: CASRDGGRTYNEQFF.

This clonotype was picked up a small number of times. This chain links TRBV6-2 or TRBV6-3 with TRBJ2-1, with D perhaps matching TRBD2 (6 bases). Germline CDR1 and CDR2: MNHEY and SVGEGT. The CDR3 has 14 residues. V was cut by 9 bases and J by 5 bases, with 17 bases left in between. The CDR3 nucleotides read TGTGCCAGTCGGTTAGCGGAACTTCACAATGAGCAGTTCTTC. Protein sequence: CASRLAELHNEQFF.

This clonotype was observed a handful of times. The chain employs TRBV5-1 and TRBJ2-1, with D unresolved. The length of the CDR3 is 11 residues. V lost 4 bases and J 8 bases, leaving 7 bases between the germline ends. Germline CDR1 and CDR2: SGHRS and YFSETQ. CDR3 residues: CASSRSHEQFF. Written as DNA, the CDR3 is TGCGCCAGCAGCCGGTCTCATGAGCAGTTCTTC.

The rearrangement uses TRBV5-1 and TRBJ2-2; 9 nucleotides line up with TRBD1. Germline trimming cut 3 bases from V and 5 bases from J; bases unmatched to any gene: 8. CDR1 and CDR2 from the germline V gene are SGHRS and YFSETQ. The CDR3 length is 16 residues. The CDR3: CASSWGQGGSTGELFF. The CDR3 nucleotides are TGCGCCAGCAGCTGGGGACAGGGCGGTAGTACCGGGGAGCTGTTTTTT.

CDR3 amino acids: CASSLLTGGLDEQFF. The DNA for the CDR3 is TGTGCCAGCAGCTTACTGACTGGGGGGCTGGATGAGCAGTTCTTC. The chain links TRBV7-2 to TRBJ2-1; TRBD1 or TRBD2 may be the D gene (6 bases each). The germline V gene encodes CDR1 SGHTA and CDR2 FQGNSA. Trimming cost V 2 bases and J 8 bases, with 16 bases left between them. The CDR3 covers 15 residues.

V and J are TRBV12-3 or TRBV12-4 and TRBJ2-2, with TRBD1 as a possible D gene (6 bases). Trimming took 10 bases from V and 2 from J, leaving 14 bases between them. The CDR3 is 14 amino acids. The CDR3 bases are TGTGCCACCGGGACAACCGTCAACACCGGGGAGCTGTTTTTT. It yields the protein CATGTTVNTGELFF.

There are a few counts of this clonotype. This chain joins TRBV2 and TRBJ1-6, with TRBD1 as a possible D gene (5 bases). Germline values: CDR1 SNHLY, CDR2 FYNNEI. The V gene lost 5 bases and the J gene lost 7 bases, with 15 bases spanning the gap. The CDR3 covers 15 residues. The CDR3 is CASSLGGTVNSPLHF. DNA for the CDR3: TGTGCCAGCAGTCTTGGGGGGACCGTAAATTCACCCCTCCACTTT.

This clonotype was found many times. V usage is TRBV4-3 and J usage is TRBJ1-2; D is possibly TRBD1 (5 bases). Trimming stripped 1 base from V and 4 bases from J, with 16 bases between. The CDR3 length is 16 residues. CDR1 LGHNA and CDR2 YSLEER come from the germline V gene. This chain's CDR3 is CASSQAHTGATYGYTF. CDR3 nucleotides: TGCGCCAGCAGCCAAGCCCACACCGGGGCTACCTATGGCTACACCTTC.